This T cell receptor (beta chain) was sequenced for a study of beta chain features in type 1 diabetes. The wider study: Similarity in age, gender and cell yields was seen between patients and healthy donors. General study findings and limits: It was possible that PCR favored shorter templates, equally so in patients and controls. Shorter TCRB CDR3s, moderately but significantly so, were found in Type 1 diabetes patients in all four CD4+ subsets. An over-representation of cells with high TCR expression could result from cDNA sequencing.

The CDR3 has 13 amino acids. Germline CDR1 reads SGHDN; CDR2 reads FVKESK. The study reverse transcribed the entire isolated RNA, so it sequenced expressed TCRB transcripts. TCRdb's copy holds only in-frame clones and misses some; the assay was immunoSEQ multiplex PCR. The sample lists under 400,000 clones; around 12% were seen once. A word on this clone: Antigen: not known. A read error may produce the germline difference seen at one junction end.

The single heparinised draw taken from each donor contained roughly 110 mL of blood on average. The chain employs TRBV14 and TRBJ1-5; TRBD1 aligns across 7 bases. Sequencing was carried out using naive CD4+ T cells from blood. This TCR was sampled from a woman between 18 and 29 years old with type 1 diabetes. The CDR3 here is CASSKEGGQPQHF. In DNA, the CDR3 is TGTGCCAGCAGCAAAGAAGGGGGCCAGCCCCAGCATTTT.